This TCR beta chain was sequenced during a study of blood T cell repertoires in COVID-19. About the research overall: T cells, B-cell-depleted T cells, or PBMCs supplied cDNA or gDNA.

As originally analysed: Reference gene primer amplification in the assay estimated nucleated cell counts. Libraries were prepared by immunoSEQ multiplex PCR; TCRdb keeps only in-frame clonotypes and omits some of them. V, J and clone size are those of that table, while D and trimming were read from the DNA. This table holds about 160,000 clones, roughly 88% found once. The CDR3 spans 14 residues. CDR1 SGHTA and CDR2 FQGNSA come from the germline V gene. V was pared by 3 bases and J by 5 bases, with 11 bases between. Individuals drawn from 24 US areas were about 18 to 90 years old. The TCR originated in a woman aged 50 to 65 who had recovered from COVID-19. Sequenced material: PBMCs or T cells enriched from blood (not recorded which). The chain joins TRBV7-2 to TRBJ2-1, with D possibly being TRBD1 (6 bases). The DNA for the CDR3 is TGTGCCAGCAGCTTGTGGACAGCAGACAATGAGCAGTTCTTC. This translates into CASSLWTADNEQFF.